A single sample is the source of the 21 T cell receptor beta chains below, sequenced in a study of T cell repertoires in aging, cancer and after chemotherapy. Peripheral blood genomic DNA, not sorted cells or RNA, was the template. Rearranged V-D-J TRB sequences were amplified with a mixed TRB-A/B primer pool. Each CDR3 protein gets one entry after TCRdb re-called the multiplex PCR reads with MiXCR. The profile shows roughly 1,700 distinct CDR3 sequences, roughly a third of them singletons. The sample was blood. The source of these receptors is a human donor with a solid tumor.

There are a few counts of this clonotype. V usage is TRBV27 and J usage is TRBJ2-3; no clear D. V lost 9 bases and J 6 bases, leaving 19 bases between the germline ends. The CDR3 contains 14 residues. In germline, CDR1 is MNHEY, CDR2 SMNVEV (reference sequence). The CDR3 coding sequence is TGTGCCAGTCGTCTCATGGGTTCTAGGGATACGCAGTATTTT. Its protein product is CASRLMGSRDTQYF.

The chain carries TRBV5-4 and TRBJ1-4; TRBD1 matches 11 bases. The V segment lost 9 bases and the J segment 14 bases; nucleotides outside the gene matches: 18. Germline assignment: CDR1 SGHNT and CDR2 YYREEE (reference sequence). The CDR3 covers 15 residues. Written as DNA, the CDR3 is TGTGCCACAGGACAGGGGGCTGCCTTAGAACGTGGTCTGTTTTTT. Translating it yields CATGQGAALERGLFF.

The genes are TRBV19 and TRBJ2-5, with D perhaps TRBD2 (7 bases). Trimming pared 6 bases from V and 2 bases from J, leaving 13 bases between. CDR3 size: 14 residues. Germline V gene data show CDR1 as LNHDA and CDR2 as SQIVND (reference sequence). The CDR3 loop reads CASRRRGGQETQYF. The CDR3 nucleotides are TGTGCCAGTAGGAGGAGGGGGGGACAAGAGACCCAGTACTTC.

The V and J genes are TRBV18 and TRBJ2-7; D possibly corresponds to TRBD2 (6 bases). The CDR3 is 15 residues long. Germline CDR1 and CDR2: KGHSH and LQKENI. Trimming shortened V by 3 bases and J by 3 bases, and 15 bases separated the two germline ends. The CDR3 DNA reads TGTGCCAGCTCACCTGGCGGGACGGAGATCTACGAGCAGTACTTC. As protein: CASSPGGTEIYEQYF.

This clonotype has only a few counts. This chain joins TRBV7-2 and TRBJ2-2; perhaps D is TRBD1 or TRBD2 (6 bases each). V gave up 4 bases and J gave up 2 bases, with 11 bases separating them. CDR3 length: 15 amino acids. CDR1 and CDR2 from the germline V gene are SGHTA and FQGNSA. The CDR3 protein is CASSSRGPNTGELFF. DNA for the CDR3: TGTGCCAGCAGCTCACGGGGGCCCAACACCGGGGAGCTGTTTTTT.

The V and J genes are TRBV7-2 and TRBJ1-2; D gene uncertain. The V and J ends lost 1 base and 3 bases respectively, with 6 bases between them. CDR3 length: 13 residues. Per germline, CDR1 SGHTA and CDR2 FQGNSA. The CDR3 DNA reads TGTGCCAGCAGCTTAGGAAGTTACTATGGCTACACCTTC. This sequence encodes CASSLGSYYGYTF. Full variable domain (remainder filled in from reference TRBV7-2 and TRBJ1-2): GAGVSQSPSNKVTEKGKDVELRCDPISGHTALYWYRQSLGQGLEFLIYFQGNSAPDKSGLPSDRFSAERTGGSVSTLTIQRTQQEDSAVYLCASSLGSYYGYTFGSGTRLTVV.

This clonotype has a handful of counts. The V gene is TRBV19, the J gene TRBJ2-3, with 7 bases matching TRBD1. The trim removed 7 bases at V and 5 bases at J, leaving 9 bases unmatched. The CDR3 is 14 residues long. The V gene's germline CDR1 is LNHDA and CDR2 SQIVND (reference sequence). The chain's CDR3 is CASNTGDLRDTQYF. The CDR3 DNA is TGTGCCAGTAACACAGGGGACCTCCGAGATACGCAGTATTTT.

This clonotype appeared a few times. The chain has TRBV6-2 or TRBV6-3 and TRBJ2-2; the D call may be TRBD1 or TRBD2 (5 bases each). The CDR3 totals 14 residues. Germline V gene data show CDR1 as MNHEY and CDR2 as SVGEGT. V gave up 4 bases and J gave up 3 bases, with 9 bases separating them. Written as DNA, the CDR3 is TGTGCCAGCAGTTTCATGGGGGACACCGGGGAGCTGTTTTTT. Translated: CASSFMGDTGELFF.

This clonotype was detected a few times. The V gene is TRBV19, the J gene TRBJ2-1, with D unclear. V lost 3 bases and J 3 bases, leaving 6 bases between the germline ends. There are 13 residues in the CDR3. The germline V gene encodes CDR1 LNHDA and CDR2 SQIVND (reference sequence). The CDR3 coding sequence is TGTGCCAGTAGTATGAACAACTACAATGAGCAGTTCTTC. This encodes CASSMNNYNEQFF.

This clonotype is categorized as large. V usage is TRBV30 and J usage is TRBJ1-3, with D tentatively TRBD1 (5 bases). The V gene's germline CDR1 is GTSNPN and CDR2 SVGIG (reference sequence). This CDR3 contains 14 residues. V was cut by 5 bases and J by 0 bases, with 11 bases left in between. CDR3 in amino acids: CAWRRDFSGNTIYF. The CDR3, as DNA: TGTGCCTGGCGACGGGACTTCTCTGGAAACACCATATATTTT.

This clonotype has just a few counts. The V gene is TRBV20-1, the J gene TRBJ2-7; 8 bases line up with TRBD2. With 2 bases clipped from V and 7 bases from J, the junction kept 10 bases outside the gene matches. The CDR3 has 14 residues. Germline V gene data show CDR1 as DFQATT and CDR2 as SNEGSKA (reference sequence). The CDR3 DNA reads TGCAGTGCTAGACAACGAACGGGAGGGTGGGAGCAGTACTTC. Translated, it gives CSARQRTGGWEQYF.

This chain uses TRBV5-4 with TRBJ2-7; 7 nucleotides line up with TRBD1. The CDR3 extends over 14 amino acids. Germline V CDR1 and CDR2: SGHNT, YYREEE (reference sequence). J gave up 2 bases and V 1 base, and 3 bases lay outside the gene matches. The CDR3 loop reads CASSLQGVTYEQYF. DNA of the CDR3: TGTGCCAGCAGCTTGCAGGGGGTCACCTACGAGCAGTACTTC.

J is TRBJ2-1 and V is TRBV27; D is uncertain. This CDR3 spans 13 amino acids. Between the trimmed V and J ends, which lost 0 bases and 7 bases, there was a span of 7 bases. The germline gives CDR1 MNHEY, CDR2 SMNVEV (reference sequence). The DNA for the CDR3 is TGTGCCAGCAGTTTATCAAGACAAAATGAGCAGTTCTTC. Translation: CASSLSRQNEQFF.

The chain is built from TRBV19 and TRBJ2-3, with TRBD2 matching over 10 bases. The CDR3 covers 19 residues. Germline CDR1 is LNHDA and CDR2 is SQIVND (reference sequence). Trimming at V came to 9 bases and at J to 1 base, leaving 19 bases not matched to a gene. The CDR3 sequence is CASSPGVAGGLSGTDTQYF. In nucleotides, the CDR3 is TGTGCCAGCAGTCCGGGAGTAGCGGGAGGCTTAAGTGGCACAGATACGCAGTATTTT. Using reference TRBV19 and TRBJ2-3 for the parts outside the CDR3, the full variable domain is DGGITQSPKYLFRKEGQNVTLSCEQNLNHDAMYWYRQDPGQGLRLIYYSQIVNDFQKGDIAEGYSVSREKKESFPLTVTSAQKNPTAFYLCASSPGVAGGLSGTDTQYFGPGTRLTVL.

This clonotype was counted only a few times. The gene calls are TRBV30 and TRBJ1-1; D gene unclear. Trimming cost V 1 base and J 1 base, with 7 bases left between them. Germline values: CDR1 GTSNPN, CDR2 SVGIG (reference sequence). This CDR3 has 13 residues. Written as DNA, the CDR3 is TGTGCCTGGAGTGGACTCTCGAACACTGAAGCTTTCTTT. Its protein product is CAWSGLSNTEAFF. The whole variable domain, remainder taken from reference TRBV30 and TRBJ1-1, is SQTIHQWPATLVQPVGSPLSLECTVEGTSNPNLYWYRQAAGRGLQLLFYSVGIGQISSEVPQNLSASRPQDRQFILSSKKLLLSDSGFYLCAWSGLSNTEAFFGQGTRLTVV.

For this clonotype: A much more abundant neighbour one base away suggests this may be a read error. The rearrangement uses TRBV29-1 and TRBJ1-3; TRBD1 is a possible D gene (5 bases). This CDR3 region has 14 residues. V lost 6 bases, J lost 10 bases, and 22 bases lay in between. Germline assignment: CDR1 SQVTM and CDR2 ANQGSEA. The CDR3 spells CSVVSRIEGRTIYF. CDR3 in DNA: TGCAGCGTCGTTTCACGGATAGAGGGGAGGACCATATATTTT.

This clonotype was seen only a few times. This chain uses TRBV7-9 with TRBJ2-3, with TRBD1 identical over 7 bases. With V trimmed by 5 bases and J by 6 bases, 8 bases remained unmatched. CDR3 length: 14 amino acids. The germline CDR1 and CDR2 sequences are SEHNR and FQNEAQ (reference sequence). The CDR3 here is CASSMGQNGDTQYF. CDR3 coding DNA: TGTGCCAGCAGCATGGGACAGAATGGGGATACGCAGTATTTT.

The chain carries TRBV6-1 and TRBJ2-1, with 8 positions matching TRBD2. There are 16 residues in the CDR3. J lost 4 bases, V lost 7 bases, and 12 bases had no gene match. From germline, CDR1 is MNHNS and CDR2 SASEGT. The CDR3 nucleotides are TGTGCCAGCAACTCCGGGGGGGGTCGCCAGTACAATGAGCAGTTCTTC. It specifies CASNSGGGRQYNEQFF.

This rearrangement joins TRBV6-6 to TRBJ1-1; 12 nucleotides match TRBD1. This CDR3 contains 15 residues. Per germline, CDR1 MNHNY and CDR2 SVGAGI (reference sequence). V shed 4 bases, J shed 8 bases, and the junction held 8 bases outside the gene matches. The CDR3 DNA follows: TGTGCCAGCAGTTCAGGGACAGGGGGCATCAGGGAAGCTTTCTTT. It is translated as CASSSGTGGIREAFF.

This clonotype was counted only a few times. CDR3 loop: CASSFRTSILPDTQYF. CDR3 nucleotides: TGTGCCAGCAGCTTCCGGACTAGTATCCTCCCAGATACGCAGTATTTT. This sequence joins TRBV5-5 and TRBJ2-3; 7 positions match TRBD2. CDR1 is SGHKS and CDR2 is YYEKEE in the germline V gene (reference sequence). Unmatched junction bases numbered 10, after V lost 2 bases and J lost 4 bases. This CDR3 is 16 amino acids long.

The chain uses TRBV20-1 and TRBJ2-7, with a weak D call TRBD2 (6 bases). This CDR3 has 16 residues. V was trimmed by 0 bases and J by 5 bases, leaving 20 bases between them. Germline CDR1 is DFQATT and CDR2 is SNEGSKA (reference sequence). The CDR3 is CSARDLRQATSHEQYF. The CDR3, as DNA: TGCAGTGCTAGAGATCTTCGGCAGGCTACTAGCCACGAGCAGTACTTC.